This paragraph covers one T cell receptor beta chain sequence. This entry comes from a study of T cell changes during pregnancy in multiple sclerosis. The data were produced by immunoSEQ multiplex PCR, yet TCRdb's version contains in-frame clones alone and is incomplete. The repertoire holds 90,000 to 95,000 clones, with roughly 91% as singletons. The TCR originated in a female donor with multiple sclerosis, enrolled in a pregnancy study. The sample here was peripheral blood, taken in the first trimester of pregnancy.

This CDR3 reads CASGTSAEETQYF. CDR3 nucleotides: TGTGCCAGCGGGACTAGCGCCGAAGAGACCCAGTACTTC. V and J are TRBV6-1 and TRBJ2-5; 10 bases match TRBD2. The CDR3 covers 13 residues. CDR1 and CDR2 (germline): MNHNS, SASEGT. With V trimmed by 8 bases and J by 3 bases, 3 bases remained unmatched.